This is a list of T cell receptor beta chains from one sample in a study of blood T cell repertoires in COVID-19. Clones were read by immunoSEQ multiplex PCR, and TCRdb kept only the in-frame ones, dropping some. This table has about 160,000 clones, approximately 91% appearing once. Specimen: peripheral blood. These receptor sequences come from a man aged 18-30 years with acute or convalescent COVID-19. CDR3s include the opening cysteine and the closing phenylalanine or tryptophan. The order of the fields is J gene, V gene, D gene, clone size, CDR3 DNA, CDR3 protein. A D gene is named only where the DNA matches it firmly. Some rows mark clone size as missing; the rest say once, few, many or name a class of expanded clone.

TRBJ1-2	TRBV19	TRBD1	.	TGTGCCAGTAGTCTTACCACAGGGGGCGCCTATGGCTACACCTTC	CASSLTTGGAYGYTF
TRBJ2-3	TRBV5-1	.	.	TGCGCCAGCAGCGAGGGGGGGATGGAAGATACGCAGTATTTT	CASSEGGMEDTQYF
TRBJ2-2	TRBV4-2	TRBD2	.	TGTGCCAGCAGCCAAGAAGTGGGAGCGGGAGGGCCGATCGGGGAGCTGTTTTTT	CASSQEVGAGGPIGELFF
TRBJ1-1	TRBV14	.	.	TGTGCCAGCAGCCAAGGGGCCGGTCGGGGTATTGGCACTGAAGCTTTCTTT	CASSQGAGRGIGTEAFF
TRBJ1-1	TRBV6-5	.	.	TGTGCCAGCAGTTATACAGGGCGCAACACTGAAGCTTTCTTT	CASSYTGRNTEAFF
TRBJ2-3	TRBV3-1/TRBV3-2	TRBD2	.	TGTGCCAGCAGCCGGCTAGCGGGGGGGCTGACGCAGTATTTT	CASSRLAGGLTQYF
TRBJ1-5	TRBV7-9	TRBD1	.	TGTGCCAGCACCGACAGGGTTGATCAGCCCCAGCATTTT	CASTDRVDQPQHF
TRBJ1-2	TRBV21-1	.	.	TGTGCCAGCAGCAATGTACCCCCAGACAGGGGGAACTATGGCTACACCTTC	CASSNVPPDRGNYGYTF
TRBJ2-7	TRBV10-3	TRBD2	once	TGTGCCATCATTCCCCCGGGACTAGCGGGAGTTAAACACGAGCAGTACTTC	CAIIPPGLAGVKHEQYF
TRBJ1-2	TRBV7-9	TRBD1	.	TGTGCCAGCAGCTTTACTTTACAGGGGGATGGCTACACCTTC	CASSFTLQGDGYTF
TRBJ2-5	TRBV5-1	TRBD1	.	TGCGCCAGCAGCTTGGAGCCGGACAGGGGGCGAAAAGAGACCCAGTACTTC	CASSLEPDRGRKETQYF
TRBJ2-7	TRBV19	.	few	TGTGCCAGTAGTATAGATAGGACATCTGGCTCCTACGAGCAGTACTTC	CASSIDRTSGSYEQYF
TRBJ1-6	TRBV10-2	TRBD1	few	TGCGCCAGCAGACGGACAGGGGGCAATTCACCCCTCCACTTT	CASRRTGGNSPLHF
TRBJ2-3	TRBV5-1	.	.	TGCGCCAGCAGCGCGGACAGTAGCACAGATACGCAGTATTTT	CASSADSSTDTQYF
TRBJ1-5	TRBV5-6	.	.	TGTGCCAGCAGCTTGGGTACGGAGCCCCAGCATTTT	CASSLGTEPQHF
TRBJ2-7	TRBV19	.	.	TGTGCCAGTAGTATGACGAGGGACGAGCAGTACTTC	CASSMTRDEQYF
TRBJ2-1	TRBV7-9	TRBD2	.	TGTGCCAGCAGCGTGAGCGGGGGGGGTTATGAGCAGTTCTTC	CASSVSGGGYEQFF